Shown below are 24 T cell receptor beta chains from a single sample sequenced in a study of tumor-infiltrating lymphocytes in oesophageal squamous cell carcinoma. TCRdb reprocessed the PCR reads with MiXCR, giving one entry per CDR3 protein. The sample consists of 15,000 or so distinct CDR3 sequences, around half of them appearing once. What was sequenced was esophageal tumor tissue. These receptors all come from a female donor with esophageal squamous cell carcinoma.

The V call is TRBV11-2, the J call TRBJ1-2; possibly TRBD1 for D (5 bases). The CDR3 loop spans 13 amino acids. Germline assignment: CDR1 SGHAT and CDR2 FQNNGV. Trimming removed 5 bases from V and 3 bases from J, with 10 bases in between. The CDR3 region is CASSGGTHYGYTF. CDR3 nucleotide sequence: TGTGCCAGCAGCGGAGGGACCCACTATGGCTACACCTTC.

The V call is TRBV12-3 or TRBV12-4, the J call TRBJ1-4; 10 bases are a match to TRBD1. The V gene end was trimmed by 6 bases and the J gene end by 3 bases; junction bases not matched to a gene: 7. The CDR3 covers 16 residues. As DNA, the CDR3 is TGTGCCAGCAGGTGGACAGGGGGAGAAGCTAATGAAAAACTGTTTTTT. Translated, it gives CASRWTGGEANEKLFF.

The chain has TRBV7-2 and TRBJ2-7; the D is unclear. In germline, CDR1 is SGHTA, CDR2 FQGNSA. V was clipped by 3 bases and J by 4 bases, with 7 bases between them. The length of the CDR3 is 12 residues. The DNA for the CDR3 is TGTGCCAGCAGCTTGTCGATATACGAGCAGTACTTC. Protein product: CASSLSIYEQYF.

The rearrangement joins TRBV7-2 to TRBJ2-7; D not resolved. Germline assignment: CDR1 SGHTA and CDR2 FQGNSA. The CDR3 consists of 13 residues. V was cut by 2 bases and J by 3 bases, with 8 bases left in between. The CDR3 protein is CASSLSLDYEQYF. CDR3 DNA sequence: TGTGCCAGCAGCTTATCCCTAGACTACGAGCAGTACTTC.

The chain uses TRBV5-6 and TRBJ2-2; 7 bases are shared with TRBD1. CDR1 is SGHDT, CDR2 YYEEEE, per germline. Losses at the gene ends were 0 bases for V and 7 bases for J; bases not matched to a gene: 3. CDR3 size: 14 residues. CDR3 region: CASSLGQGSGELFF. CDR3 DNA: TGTGCCAGCAGCTTGGGACAGGGAAGCGGGGAGCTGTTTTTT.

This clonotype was detected a few times. The chain recombines TRBV7-2 with TRBJ2-7; D not certain. The J call may be mistaken, given a closer DNA end match to TRBJ2-5. The V gene's germline CDR1 is SGHTA and CDR2 FQGNSA. The CDR3 totals 13 residues. The CDR3 protein is CASSLSWDETQYF. As DNA, the CDR3 is TGTGCCAGCAGCTTATCTTGGGATGAGACCCAGTACTTC.

With respect to this clonotype: The conserved closing phenylalanine or tryptophan is absent in this CDR3, likely reflecting a read error. The limits of the CDR3 on the DNA are not certain, so only TCRdb's listed CDR3 is given. The CDR3 loop is CASRPPAQETQYFGP. The rearrangement links TRBV7-8 to TRBJ2-3; the table's D gene call, TRBD2, was not cross checked with the DNA. CDR1 is SGHVS and CDR2 is FQNEAQ in the germline V gene. Including both end residues, the CDR3 is 15 amino acids long.

The gene calls are TRBV7-9 and TRBJ2-1; no clear D gene. The last part of the DNA fits TRBJ2-7 better; the J call may be wrong. CDR3 size: 16 residues. CDR1 and CDR2 from the germline V gene are SEHNR and FQNEAQ (reference sequence). CDR3 DNA sequence: TGTGCCAGCAGCTTAAGCATTAATCCCTCCTCCTACGAGCAGTACTTC. Encoded protein: CASSLSINPSSYEQYF.

The DNA of the CDR3 is TGTGCCAGCAGCTTAGGGGGGAGAACCGGGGAGCTGTTTTTT. This translates into CASSLGGRTGELFF. The gene calls are TRBV7-2 and TRBJ1-4, with D perhaps being TRBD1 or TRBD2 (5 bases each). The DNA end favors TRBJ2-2, so the J call may be wrong. This CDR3 is 14 amino acids long. Per germline, CDR1 SGHTA and CDR2 FQGNSA.

The gene calls are TRBV28 and TRBJ2-7; tentatively, D is TRBD1 (6 bases). Germline assignment: CDR1 MDHEN and CDR2 SYDVKM. The CDR3 is 16 amino acids. With 6 bases removed from V and 0 bases from J, the gap between germline ends came to 18 bases. The CDR3 DNA reads as TGTGCCAGCAGCCCCCGGGCAGGGGTTATCTCCTACGAGCAGTACTTC. Protein sequence: CASSPRAGVISYEQYF.

V gene TRBV28 combines with J gene TRBJ2-7; D assignment may be TRBD1 or TRBD2 (7 bases each). This CDR3 region has 13 residues. Germline assignment: CDR1 MDHEN and CDR2 SYDVKM. Trimming took 7 bases from V and 7 from J, leaving 17 bases between them. The CDR3 is CASIRGGGSEQYF. DNA of the CDR3: TGTGCCAGCATCAGGGGGGGGGGTAGTGAGCAGTACTTC.

This clonotype was recorded at least ten times. Without the conserved terminal phenylalanine or tryptophan, this CDR3 likely stems from a read error. The DNA is omitted, as the CDR3 cannot be located on it reliably, and the CDR3 follows TCRdb's listing. This chain connects TRBV7-2 to TRBJ2-3; the table's D call, TRBD2, was not checked against the DNA. CDR1 is SGHTA and CDR2 is FQGNSA in the germline V gene. The CDR3 adds up to 17 amino acids, both ends counted. CDR3: CASSSGLVGYNEQFFGP.

This rearrangement joins TRBV6-8 to TRBJ2-2, with TRBD1 as a possible D gene (6 bases). Germline V CDR1 and CDR2: MNHGY, SAAAGT. The CDR3 has 14 amino acids. Trimming removed 7 bases at V and 4 bases at J, with 13 bases between. CDR3 loop: CASIRTDFTGELFF. The CDR3 DNA reads as TGTGCCAGCATTCGGACAGATTTCACCGGGGAGCTGTTTTTT.

V is TRBV7-3 and J is TRBJ2-5; 11 bases agree with TRBD2. The assigned J gene may be wrong: the sequence end matches TRBJ2-1 better. Germline V gene sequence: CDR1 SGHTA, CDR2 FQGTGA. This CDR3 comprises 15 residues. This chain's CDR3 is CASSPQLTSGGEQFF. CDR3 DNA: TGTGCCAGCAGCCCTCAACTTACTAGCGGGGGTGAGCAGTTCTTC.

This clonotype was picked up a small number of times. The rearrangement uses TRBV6-1 and TRBJ2-5; a weak D match, TRBD2 (6 bases). The DNA end is a closer match to TRBJ2-1, so the J assignment may be wrong. CDR3 length: 15 residues. Germline assignment: CDR1 MNHNS and CDR2 SASEGT. The CDR3 nucleotides read TGTGCCAGCAGATTTAAGGGAACTAGCCGCGATGAGCAGTTCTTC. Its protein is CASRFKGTSRDEQFF.

The V and J genes are TRBV7-4 and TRBJ2-5; 7 nucleotides align to TRBD1. The end of the DNA is better explained by TRBJ2-7, so the J call may be wrong. The germline CDR1 and CDR2 sequences are SGHVT and SQSDAQ. This CDR3 spans 15 amino acids. The CDR3 sequence is CASSGERDSSYEQYF. The CDR3 DNA sequence: TGTGCCAGCAGCGGAGAACGGGACAGCTCCTACGAGCAGTACTTC.

The J gene is TRBJ2-5, the V gene TRBV7-3; 7 bases align to TRBD2. The J call may be in error: the DNA end matches TRBJ2-1 better. Germline assignment: CDR1 SGHTA and CDR2 FQGTGA. The CDR3 extends over 15 amino acids. CDR3 protein: CASSFYGEGSYEQFF. CDR3 nucleotide sequence: TGTGCCAGCAGCTTCTACGGGGAGGGCAGCTATGAGCAGTTCTTC.

Note on this clonotype: Without the conserved terminal phenylalanine or tryptophan, this CDR3 likely stems from a read error. The DNA is left out, because the CDR3 cannot be placed on it with certainty; the CDR3 is given as TCRdb lists it. The rearrangement links TRBV5-8 to TRBJ2-1; the table's D call, TRBD2, has no DNA check behind it. The CDR3 extends over 15 residues, inclusive of both ends. From germline, CDR1 is SGHTS and CDR2 YDEGEE. The CDR3 sequence is CASSLDSRGGYTFGS.

A note on this clonotype: No conserved phenylalanine or tryptophan is present at the end of the CDR3, so a read error is the likely explanation. It is unclear where the CDR3 begins or ends on the DNA, so no DNA is shown, and the CDR3 is as TCRdb lists it. The chain joins TRBV27 to TRBJ2-6; the table assigns TRBD1, which was not confirmed against the DNA. Germline CDR1 and CDR2: MNHEY and SMNVEV (reference sequence). The CDR3 is 19 amino acids in total, end residues counted. The CDR3 loop reads CASSLGDRPGINNEQFFGA.

In this sample, this clonotype turned up a few times. This chain uses TRBV28 with TRBJ2-5; a weak D match, TRBD1 (5 bases). This CDR3 is 14 amino acids long. The germline V and J ends were trimmed by 5 bases and 2 bases, with 12 bases remaining between them. Germline V gene data show CDR1 as MDHEN and CDR2 as SYDVKM. The CDR3 reads CASSRLDRQETQYF. The DNA of the CDR3 is TGTGCCAGCAGTAGATTAGACAGACAAGAGACCCAGTACTTC.

This rearrangement joins TRBV6-5 to TRBJ2-7; TRBD1 agrees at 7 bases. Germline-derived CDR1 and CDR2 are MNHEY and SVGAGI. The V segment lost 4 bases and the J segment 2 bases; nucleotides outside the gene matches: 5. The length of the CDR3 is 14 residues. CDR3 protein: CASSSSTGTYEQYF. The CDR3 DNA reads as TGTGCCAGCAGTTCGTCGACAGGGACCTACGAGCAGTACTTC.

To note about this clonotype: As the CDR3 is not closed by the conserved phenylalanine or tryptophan, this likely results from a read error. It is unclear where the CDR3 begins or ends on the DNA, so no DNA is shown, and the CDR3 is as TCRdb lists it. This chain joins TRBV7-2 and TRBJ1-1. The CDR3 numbers 14 amino acids, ends counted. Germline V CDR1 and CDR2: SGHTA, FQGNSA. The CDR3 loop reads CASSYSGIRSILAQ.

This chain uses TRBV6-6 with TRBJ2-1; maybe TRBD1 (5 bases). The closer fit of TRBJ1-2 to the DNA end suggests the J call may be wrong. CDR3 size: 14 residues. Germline CDR1 is MNHNY and CDR2 is SVGAGI (reference sequence). The CDR3: CASSYIPGVYGYTF. The DNA for the CDR3 is TGTGCCAGCAGTTACATCCCGGGGGTCTATGGCTACACCTTC.

This clonotype has ten or more counts. V gene TRBV19 combines with J gene TRBJ1-2, with TRBD1 identical over 8 bases. The germline CDR1 and CDR2 sequences are LNHDA and SQIVND (reference sequence). V lost 3 bases and J lost 4; bases outside the gene matches: 10. The CDR3 runs to 16 residues. The CDR3 loop is CASSILQGATAYGYTF. The CDR3 bases are TGTGCCAGTAGTATCTTGCAGGGGGCTACGGCCTATGGCTACACCTTC.